Shown below are 30 T cell receptor beta chains from a single sample sequenced in a study of radiation and T cells in renal cell carcinoma. Here immunoSEQ multiplex PCR was the method, and the copy in TCRdb shows in-frame clones only, minus some. Among 13,000 to 15,000 clones listed, more than 55% were seen once. Noted treatment: treatment-naive control, cytoreductive nephrectomy. This material consisted of tumor tissue, taken from a patient whose treatment was nephrectomy without radiotherapy. These receptors were taken from a man between 60 and 70 years old with renal cell carcinoma.

The chain is built from TRBV7-8 and TRBJ2-5; TRBD1 matches at 9 bases. The CDR3 runs to 16 residues. V shed 1 base, J shed 4 bases, and the junction held 7 bases outside the gene matches. Looked up from germline, CDR1 is SGHVS and CDR2 is FQNEAQ. The CDR3 reads CASSLELGTGRETQYF. DNA for the CDR3: TGTGCCAGCAGCTTAGAGCTCGGGACAGGGAGAGAGACCCAGTACTTC.

J is TRBJ1-1 and V is TRBV27; 7 positions match TRBD1. Trimming cost V 3 bases and J 4 bases; bases outside gene matches: 5. The CDR3 covers 14 residues. The germline V gene has CDR1 MNHEY and CDR2 SMNVEV (reference sequence). The CDR3 here is CASSLGGQVTEAFF. Here the CDR3 DNA reads TGTGCCAGCAGTTTGGGAGGACAGGTCACTGAAGCTTTCTTT.

The rearrangement joins TRBV28 to TRBJ2-6; D is undetermined. The germline gives CDR1 MDHEN, CDR2 SYDVKM. This CDR3 comprises 15 residues. V lost 6 bases and J lost 0, with 9 bases in between. CDR3 loop: CASSRSGSGANVLTF. As DNA, the CDR3 is TGTGCCAGCAGCCGCTCAGGCTCTGGGGCCAACGTCCTGACTTTC.

The chain recombines TRBV6-6 with TRBJ2-7; D remains unclear. The CDR3 length is 11 residues. V was pared by 7 bases and J by 6 bases, with 10 bases between. The germline V gene has CDR1 MNHNY and CDR2 SVGAGI (reference sequence). CDR3 protein: CASTGNSEQYF. CDR3 coding DNA: TGTGCCAGCACAGGAAACTCCGAGCAGTACTTC.

This chain connects TRBV10-3 to TRBJ1-2, with unresolved D. The CDR3 runs to 13 residues. Trimming shortened V by 0 bases and J by 11 bases, and 13 bases separated the two germline ends. Germline CDR1 and CDR2: ENHRY and SYGVKD. CDR3 loop: CAISESEGVGYTF. DNA for the CDR3: TGTGCCATCAGTGAGTCTGAGGGAGTAGGATACACCTTC.

There are a few counts of this clone. V and J are TRBV5-4 and TRBJ2-7; TRBD2 aligns across 12 bases. Germline-derived CDR1 and CDR2 are SGHNT and YYREEE (reference sequence). V dropped 3 bases and J dropped 5; count of bases not matched to a gene: 6. The CDR3 loop spans 15 amino acids. This CDR3 reads CASSSRTSGTNEQYF. CDR3 nucleotide sequence: TGTGCCAGCAGCTCCAGGACTAGCGGGACGAACGAGCAGTACTTC.

This rearrangement joins TRBV20-1 to TRBJ2-2; D is uncertain. Per germline, CDR1 DFQATT and CDR2 SNEGSKA (reference sequence). The CDR3 has 11 residues. V lost 2 bases, J lost 8 bases, and 6 bases lay in between. The CDR3 region is CSARLRGELFF. CDR3 in DNA: TGCAGTGCTAGACTCAGAGGGGAGCTGTTTTTT.

The chain has TRBV5-8 and TRBJ2-1; 13 bases fit TRBD2. Germline CDR1 and CDR2: SGHTS and YDEGEE. The CDR3 length is 17 residues. V lost 4 bases to trimming and J lost 4 bases; unmatched junction nucleotides: 8. CDR3 sequence (DNA): TGTGCCAGCAGCAGAGGTCGGACTAGCGGGGGTTACAATGAGCAGTTCTTC. Amino acids: CASSRGRTSGGYNEQFF. Using reference TRBV5-8 and TRBJ2-1 for the parts outside the CDR3, the full variable domain is EAGVTQSPTHLIKTRGQQATLRCSPISGHTSVYWYQQALGLGLQFLLWYDEGEERNRGNFPPRFSGRQFPNYSSELNVNALELEDSALYLCASSRGRTSGGYNEQFFGPGTRLTVL.

The chain recombines TRBV19 with TRBJ2-1, with 11 bases matching TRBD2. The CDR3 runs to 16 residues. Germline V gives CDR1 LNHDA, CDR2 SQIVND (reference sequence). Trimming cost V 6 bases and J 4 bases; bases outside gene matches: 8. The CDR3 loop reads CASRRTGTSGYNEQFF. CDR3 nucleotides: TGTGCCAGTAGACGAACCGGGACTAGCGGTTACAATGAGCAGTTCTTC.

The V and J genes are TRBV12-5 and TRBJ1-2; D is unresolved. V lost 7 bases and J 10 bases, leaving 7 bases between the germline ends. The length of the CDR3 is 9 residues. Germline values: CDR1 LGHNT, CDR2 FRNRAP. CDR3 sequence: CASVTNYTF. In DNA form, the CDR3 reads TGTGCTAGTGTTACCAACTACACCTTC.

In its sample, this clone was seen a few times. CDR3 DNA sequence: TGTGCCAGCAGTTCTAGGAGACCAGGGGGCAAGACTGAAGCTTTCTTT. Translated: CASSSRRPGGKTEAFF. The rearrangement joins TRBV28 to TRBJ1-1; 8 bases align to TRBD1. Looked up from germline, CDR1 is MDHEN and CDR2 is SYDVKM. V shed 4 bases and J 5 bases; nucleotides not matched to a gene: 12. This CDR3 has 16 amino acids.

This clone was counted a few times. The chain joins TRBV5-1 to TRBJ2-6; D gene uncertain. This CDR3 comprises 16 residues. Trimming pared 1 base from V and 0 bases from J, leaving 8 bases between. Per the germline V gene, CDR1 is SGHRS and CDR2 is YFSETQ. This CDR3 reads CASSLRASSGANVLTF. The CDR3 DNA sequence: TGCGCCAGCAGCTTGCGGGCAAGCTCTGGGGCCAACGTCCTGACTTTC.

V gene TRBV5-1 combines with J gene TRBJ2-7; D is possibly TRBD2 (6 bases). Germline V CDR1 and CDR2: SGHRS, YFSETQ. Trimming pared 2 bases from V and 5 bases from J, leaving 14 bases between. CDR3 length: 14 amino acids. CDR3 bases: TGCGCCAGCAGCTTAGAAAGGGGAGGCGACGAGCAGTACTTC. This encodes CASSLERGGDEQYF.

This clone was picked up one time. V and J are TRBV9 and TRBJ2-3; D is uncertain. The V end was cut by 0 bases, the J end by 4 bases, with 9 bases between. CDR3 length: 14 residues. The germline V gene encodes CDR1 SGDLS and CDR2 YYNGEE. CDR3 nucleotide sequence: TGTGCCAGCAGCGTAGTTGGCAGGTCAGATACGCAGTATTTT. Encoded protein: CASSVVGRSDTQYF.

This sequence joins TRBV29-1 and TRBJ2-1; 7 bases match TRBD1. The ends lost 6 bases at V and 2 bases at J; junction bases unmatched: 7. The CDR3 totals 14 residues. Germline V lookup: CDR1 SQVTM, CDR2 ANQGSEA. CDR3: CSVAGTVTYNEQFF. The CDR3 nucleotides read TGCAGCGTCGCCGGGACAGTAACCTACAATGAGCAGTTCTTC.

The rearrangement joins TRBV5-1 to TRBJ1-2; D remains ambiguous. Trimming pared 4 bases from V and 8 bases from J, leaving 21 bases between. Germline-derived CDR1 and CDR2 are SGHRS and YFSETQ. This CDR3 spans 15 amino acids. CDR3 sequence (DNA): TGCGCCAGCAGCCACGGACCTAGAAACCCTATGGGCTACACCTTC. It translates to CASSHGPRNPMGYTF.

V usage is TRBV21-1 and J usage is TRBJ2-3; the table names TRBD2, a call not compared with the DNA. TRBV21-1 is reported as a pseudogene. The CDR3 spans 13 residues. CDR3 coding DNA: TGTGCCAGCAGCAGTTCTAGCACAGATACGCAGTATTTT. Amino acids: CASSSSSTDTQYF.

V is TRBV15 and J is TRBJ2-1, with D perhaps matching TRBD2 (6 bases). Germline V CDR1 and CDR2: LNHNV, YYDKDF (reference sequence). The CDR3 has 16 residues. V was pared by 5 bases and J by 3 bases, with 17 bases between. The DNA of the CDR3 is TGTGCCACCAGCCGTGGGGGGAGCCTGGACTACAATGAGCAGTTCTTC. It is translated as CATSRGGSLDYNEQFF.

The V call is TRBV18, the J call TRBJ2-6; no reliable D call. Germline-derived CDR1 and CDR2 are KGHSH and LQKENI. V dropped 1 base and J dropped 0 bases, with 22 bases sitting between them. The CDR3 runs to 21 residues. In DNA, the CDR3 is TGTGCCAGCTCACCACAGTTTGGCAGATCAATCCAGGCCTCTGGGGCCAACGTCCTGACTTTC. It encodes CASSPQFGRSIQASGANVLTF.

The chain carries TRBV4-1 and TRBJ2-5; no reliable D call. CDR3 length: 14 residues. Trimming removed 4 bases from V and 1 base from J, with 10 bases in between. Germline V gene sequence: CDR1 MGHRA, CDR2 YSYEKL. Here the CDR3 reads CASSLVEFQETQYF. As DNA, the CDR3 is TGCGCCAGCAGCCTAGTAGAATTCCAAGAGACCCAGTACTTC.

The V gene is TRBV28, the J gene TRBJ1-1; no firm D call. Trimming took off 6 bases at V and 1 base at J, with 12 bases between the two ends. From germline, CDR1 is MDHEN and CDR2 SYDVKM. The CDR3 runs to 14 residues. This chain's CDR3 is CASRIDLPNTEAFF. In DNA, the CDR3 is TGTGCCAGCAGGATCGACCTGCCGAACACTGAAGCTTTCTTT. The full variable domain, in which reference TRBV28 and TRBJ1-1 provide the parts outside the CDR3, is DVKVTQSSRYLVKRTGEKVFLECVQDMDHENMFWYRQDPGLGLRLIYFSYDVKMKEKGDIPEGYSVSREKKERFSLILESASTNQTSMYLCASRIDLPNTEAFFGQGTRLTVV.

This sequence joins TRBV6-5 and TRBJ2-1, with 9 bases fitting TRBD2. V trimming: 5 bases; J trimming: 4 bases; junction bases outside the gene matches: 6. Germline V gives CDR1 MNHEY, CDR2 SVGAGI. The CDR3 totals 15 residues. CDR3 coding DNA: TGTGCCAGCAGTGCCAGCGGGAGGACGTACAATGAGCAGTTCTTC. Residues: CASSASGRTYNEQFF.

The V and J genes are TRBV11-1 and TRBJ1-1; 8 positions match TRBD1. Germline CDR1 and CDR2: SGHAT and FQDESV (reference sequence). The CDR3 contains 14 residues. Trimming removed 2 bases from V and 6 bases from J; junction bases left unmatched: 5. DNA of the CDR3: TGTGCCAGCAGCTTAACCAGGGGGCCGGCTGAAGCTTTCTTT. Translating it yields CASSLTRGPAEAFF.

The V call is TRBV11-1, the J call TRBJ2-5; 10 bases map to TRBD2. The junction had 6 bases not matched to a gene; V was cut back by 1 base and J by 4 bases. The CDR3 sequence is 16 residues long. The germline V gene encodes CDR1 SGHAT and CDR2 FQDESV (reference sequence). In nucleotides, the CDR3 is TGTGCCAGCAGCTTAGTAGCGGGGGGAGGAGGAGAGACCCAGTACTTC. It codes for CASSLVAGGGGETQYF.

Here the CDR3 reads CASTVSLGGYEQYF. CDR3 sequence (DNA): TGTGCCAGTACCGTATCATTGGGGGGCTACGAGCAGTACTTC. V gene TRBV19 combines with J gene TRBJ2-7; a possible D gene is TRBD2 (6 bases). Deletions cut 7 bases from V and 3 bases from J, with 16 bases between. The CDR3 runs to 14 residues. The germline V gene encodes CDR1 LNHDA and CDR2 SQIVND (reference sequence).

The V gene is TRBV7-2, the J gene TRBJ1-5, with 7 bases that match TRBD1. The CDR3 is 15 amino acids. J was trimmed by 5 bases and V by 4 bases; bases with no gene match: 8. Germline V gene sequence: CDR1 SGHTA, CDR2 FQGNSA. CDR3 coding DNA: TGTGCCAGCAGCTCAACAGGGGACCGATATCAGCCCCAGCATTTT. This encodes CASSSTGDRYQPQHF.

This clone is a singleton in its sample. The genes are TRBV6-6 and TRBJ1-5; D gene uncertain. V was clipped by 5 bases and J by 4 bases, with 9 bases between them. In germline, CDR1 is MNHNY, CDR2 SVGAGI (reference sequence). CDR3 size: 13 residues. CDR3 sequence: CASSVDGNQPQHF. In DNA, the CDR3 is TGTGCCAGCAGTGTAGACGGGAATCAGCCCCAGCATTTT.

V usage is TRBV5-4 and J usage is TRBJ1-4; 7 nucleotides line up with TRBD1. Germline values: CDR1 SGHNT, CDR2 YYREEE (reference sequence). The junction had 3 bases not matched to a gene; V was cut back by 4 bases and J by 0 bases. The CDR3 consists of 15 residues. CDR3 residues: CASSRDSSTNEKLFF. The CDR3 region has the DNA TGTGCCAGCAGCAGGGACAGTTCAACTAATGAAAAACTGTTTTTT.

The table lists this clone with a count of one. DNA of the CDR3: TGTGCCAGCAGCTTGCAGTCAGGTGGTTCAGATACGCAGTATTTT. It specifies CASSLQSGGSDTQYF. The rearrangement links TRBV5-4 to TRBJ2-3; unclear D gene. CDR3 length: 15 amino acids. Germline CDR1 and CDR2: SGHNT and YYREEE (reference sequence). V dropped 1 base and J dropped 4 bases, with 13 bases sitting between them.

This clone was detected once. This sequence joins TRBV18 and TRBJ2-1; a weak D match, TRBD2 (5 bases). Trimming left V 1 base short and J 8 bases short, with 9 bases between. This CDR3 comprises 13 residues. Germline V CDR1 and CDR2: KGHSH, LQKENI. The DNA of the CDR3 is TGTGCCAGCTCACCACAGGGAGAGGATGAGCAGTTCTTC. Amino acid sequence: CASSPQGEDEQFF. Combining the CDR3 with reference TRBV18 and TRBJ2-1 gives the whole variable domain NAGVMQNPRHLVRRRGQEARLRCSPMKGHSHVYWYRQLPEEGLKFMVYLQKENIIDESGMPKERFSAEFPKEGPSILRIQQVVRGDSAAYFCASSPQGEDEQFFGPGTRLTVL.